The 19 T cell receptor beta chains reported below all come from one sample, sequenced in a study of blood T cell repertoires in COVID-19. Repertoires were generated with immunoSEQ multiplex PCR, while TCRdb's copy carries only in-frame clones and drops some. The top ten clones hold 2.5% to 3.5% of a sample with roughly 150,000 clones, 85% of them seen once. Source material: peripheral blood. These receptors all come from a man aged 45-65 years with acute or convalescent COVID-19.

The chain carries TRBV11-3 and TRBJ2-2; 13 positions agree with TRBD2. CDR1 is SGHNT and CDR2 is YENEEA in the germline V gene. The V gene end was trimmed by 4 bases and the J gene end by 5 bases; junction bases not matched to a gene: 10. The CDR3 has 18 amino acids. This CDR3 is CASSSPRGLAGRTGELFF. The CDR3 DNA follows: TGTGCCAGCAGCTCACCAAGGGGACTAGCGGGGCGAACCGGGGAGCTGTTTTTT.

Here the CDR3 reads CASSYSWTETYEQYF. CDR3 nucleotides: TGTGCCAGCAGTTACTCGTGGACAGAGACCTACGAGCAGTACTTC. This sequence joins TRBV6-5 and TRBJ2-7; D might be TRBD1 (6 bases). The CDR3 length is 15 residues. The V and J ends lost 0 bases and 2 bases respectively, with 11 bases between them. Looked up from germline, CDR1 is MNHEY and CDR2 is SVGAGI.

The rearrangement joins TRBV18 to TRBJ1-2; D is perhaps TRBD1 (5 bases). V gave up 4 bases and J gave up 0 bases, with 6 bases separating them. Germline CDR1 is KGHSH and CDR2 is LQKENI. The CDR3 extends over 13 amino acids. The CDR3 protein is CASSQTANYGYTF. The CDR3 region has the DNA TGTGCCAGCTCACAGACAGCTAACTATGGCTACACCTTC.

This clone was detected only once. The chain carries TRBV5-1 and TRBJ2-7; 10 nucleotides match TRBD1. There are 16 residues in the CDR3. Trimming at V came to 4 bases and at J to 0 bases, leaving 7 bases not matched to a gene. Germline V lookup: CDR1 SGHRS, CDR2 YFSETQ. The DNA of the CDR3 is TGCGCCAGCAGCGGCACCGGGACAGGGGTCTCCTACGAGCAGTACTTC. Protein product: CASSGTGTGVSYEQYF.

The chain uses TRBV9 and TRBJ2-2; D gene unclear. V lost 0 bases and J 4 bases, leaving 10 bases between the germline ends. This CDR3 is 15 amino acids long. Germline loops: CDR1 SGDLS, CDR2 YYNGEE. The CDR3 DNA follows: TGTGCCAGCAGCGTAGCACCTACAGTCACCGGGGAGCTGTTTTTT. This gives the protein CASSVAPTVTGELFF.

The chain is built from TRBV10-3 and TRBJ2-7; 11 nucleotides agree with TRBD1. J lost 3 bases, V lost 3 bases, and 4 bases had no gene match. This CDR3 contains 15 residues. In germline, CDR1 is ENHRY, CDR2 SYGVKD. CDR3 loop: CAISEPDRGHYEQYF. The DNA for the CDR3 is TGTGCCATCAGTGAACCGGACAGGGGGCACTACGAGCAGTACTTC.

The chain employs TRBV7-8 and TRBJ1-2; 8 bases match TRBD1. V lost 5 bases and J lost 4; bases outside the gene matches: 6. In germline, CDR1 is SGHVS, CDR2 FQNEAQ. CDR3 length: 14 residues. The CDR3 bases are TGTGCCAGCAGCCCTAGGACAGGGATCTATGGCTACACCTTC. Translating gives CASSPRTGIYGYTF.

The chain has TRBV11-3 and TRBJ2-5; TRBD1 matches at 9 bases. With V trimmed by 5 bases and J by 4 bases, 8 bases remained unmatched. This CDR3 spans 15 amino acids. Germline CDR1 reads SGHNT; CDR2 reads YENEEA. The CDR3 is CASSKRTGERETQYF. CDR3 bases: TGTGCCAGCAGCAAAAGGACAGGGGAGAGAGAGACCCAGTACTTC.

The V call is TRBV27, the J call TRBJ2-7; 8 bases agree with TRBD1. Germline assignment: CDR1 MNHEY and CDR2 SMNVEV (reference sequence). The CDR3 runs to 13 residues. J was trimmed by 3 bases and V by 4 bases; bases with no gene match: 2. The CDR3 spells CASSSTGGYEQYF. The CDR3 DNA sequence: TGTGCCAGCAGTTCTACAGGGGGCTACGAGCAGTACTTC.

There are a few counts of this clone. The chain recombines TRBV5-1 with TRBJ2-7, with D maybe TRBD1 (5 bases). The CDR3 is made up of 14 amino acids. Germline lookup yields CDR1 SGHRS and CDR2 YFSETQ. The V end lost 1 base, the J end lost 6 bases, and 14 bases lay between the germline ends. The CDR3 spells CASSLPGSMGEQYF. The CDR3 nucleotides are TGCGCCAGCAGCTTGCCAGGGTCGATGGGCGAGCAGTACTTC.

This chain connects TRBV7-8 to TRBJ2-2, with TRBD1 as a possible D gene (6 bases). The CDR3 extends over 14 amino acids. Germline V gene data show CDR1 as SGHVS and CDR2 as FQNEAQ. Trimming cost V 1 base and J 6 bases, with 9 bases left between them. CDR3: CASSLGGRAGELFF. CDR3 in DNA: TGTGCCAGCAGCTTAGGGGGGCGCGCCGGGGAGCTGTTTTTT.

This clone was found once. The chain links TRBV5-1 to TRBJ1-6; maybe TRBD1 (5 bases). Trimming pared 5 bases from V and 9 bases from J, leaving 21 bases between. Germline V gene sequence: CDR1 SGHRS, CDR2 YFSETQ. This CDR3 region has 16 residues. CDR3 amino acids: CASSPEATYGGSPLHF. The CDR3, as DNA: TGCGCCAGCAGTCCCGAGGCGACTTACGGGGGTTCACCCCTCCACTTT.

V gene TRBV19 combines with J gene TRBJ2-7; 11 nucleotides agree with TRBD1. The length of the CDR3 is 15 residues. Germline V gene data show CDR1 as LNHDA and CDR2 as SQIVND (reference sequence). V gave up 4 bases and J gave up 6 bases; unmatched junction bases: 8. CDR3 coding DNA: TGTGCCAGTAGTAGGGAGGGACAGGGGGTTCGCGAGCAGTACTTC. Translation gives CASSREGQGVREQYF.

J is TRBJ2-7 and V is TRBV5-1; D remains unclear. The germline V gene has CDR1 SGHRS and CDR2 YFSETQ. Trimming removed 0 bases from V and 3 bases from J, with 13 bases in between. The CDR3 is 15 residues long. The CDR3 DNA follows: TGCGCCAGCAGCTTGGCCCCAAGCCCCCTCTACGAGCAGTACTTC. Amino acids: CASSLAPSPLYEQYF.

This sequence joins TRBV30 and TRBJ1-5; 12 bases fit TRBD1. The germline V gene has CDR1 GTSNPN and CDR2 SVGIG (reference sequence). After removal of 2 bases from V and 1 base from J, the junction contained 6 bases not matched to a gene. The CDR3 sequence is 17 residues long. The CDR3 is CAWSLGQGAGSNQPQHF. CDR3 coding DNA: TGTGCCTGGAGTCTGGGACAGGGGGCTGGAAGCAATCAGCCCCAGCATTTT. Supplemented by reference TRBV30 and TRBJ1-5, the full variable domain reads SQTIHQWPATLVQPVGSPLSLECTVEGTSNPNLYWYRQAAGRGLQLLFYSVGIGQISSEVPQNLSASRPQDRQFILSSKKLLLSDSGFYLCAWSLGQGAGSNQPQHFGDGTRLSIL.

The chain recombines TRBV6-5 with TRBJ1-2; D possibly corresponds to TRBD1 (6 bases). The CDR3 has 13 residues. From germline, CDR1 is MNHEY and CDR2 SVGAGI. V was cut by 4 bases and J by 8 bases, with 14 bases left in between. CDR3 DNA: TGTGCCAGCAGTTCCACAGGGAAGAGGGGCTACACCTTC. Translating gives CASSSTGKRGYTF.

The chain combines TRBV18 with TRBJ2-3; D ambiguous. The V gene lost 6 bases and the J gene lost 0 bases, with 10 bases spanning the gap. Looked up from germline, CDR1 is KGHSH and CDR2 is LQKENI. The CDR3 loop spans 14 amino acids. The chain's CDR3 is CASSLSFSTDTQYF. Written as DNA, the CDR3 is TGTGCCAGCTCTCTATCCTTTAGCACAGATACGCAGTATTTT.

The CDR3 region is CASSLRGGGVSYEQYF. The CDR3 region has the DNA TGTGCCAGCAGCTTAAGGGGGGGCGGGGTCTCCTACGAGCAGTACTTC. The rearrangement links TRBV7-2 to TRBJ2-7; a possible D gene is TRBD2 (7 bases). The CDR3 sequence is 16 residues long. Germline assignment: CDR1 SGHTA and CDR2 FQGNSA. The germline V and J ends were trimmed by 2 bases and 0 bases, with 14 bases remaining between them. The full variable domain, its missing parts supplied by reference TRBV7-2 and TRBJ2-7, is GAGVSQSPSNKVTEKGKDVELRCDPISGHTALYWYRQSLGQGLEFLIYFQGNSAPDKSGLPSDRFSAERTGGSVSTLTIQRTQQEDSAVYLCASSLRGGGVSYEQYFGPGTRLTVT.

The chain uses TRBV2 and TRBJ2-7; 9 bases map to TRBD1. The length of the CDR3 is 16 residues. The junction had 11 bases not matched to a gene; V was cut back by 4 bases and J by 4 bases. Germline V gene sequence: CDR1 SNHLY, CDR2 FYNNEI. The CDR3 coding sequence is TGTGCCAGCAGTGTACGGGGGACAGGGTCCGTTTACGAGCAGTACTTC. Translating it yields CASSVRGTGSVYEQYF.